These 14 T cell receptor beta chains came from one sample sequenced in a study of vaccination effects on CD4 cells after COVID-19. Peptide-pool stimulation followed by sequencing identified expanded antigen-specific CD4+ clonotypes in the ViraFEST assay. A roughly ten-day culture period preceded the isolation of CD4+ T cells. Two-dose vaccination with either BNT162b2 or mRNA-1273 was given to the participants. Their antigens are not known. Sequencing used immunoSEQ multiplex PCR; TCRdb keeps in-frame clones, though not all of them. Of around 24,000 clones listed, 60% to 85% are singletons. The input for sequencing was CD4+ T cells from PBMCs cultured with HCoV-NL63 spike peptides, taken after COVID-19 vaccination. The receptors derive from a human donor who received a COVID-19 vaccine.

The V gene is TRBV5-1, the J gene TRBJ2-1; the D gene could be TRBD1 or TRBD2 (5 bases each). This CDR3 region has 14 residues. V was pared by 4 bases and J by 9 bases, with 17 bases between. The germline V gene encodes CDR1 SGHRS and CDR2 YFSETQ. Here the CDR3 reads CASSPLGRGTEQFF. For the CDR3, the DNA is TGCGCCAGCAGCCCCCTCGGTAGAGGGACTGAGCAGTTCTTC.

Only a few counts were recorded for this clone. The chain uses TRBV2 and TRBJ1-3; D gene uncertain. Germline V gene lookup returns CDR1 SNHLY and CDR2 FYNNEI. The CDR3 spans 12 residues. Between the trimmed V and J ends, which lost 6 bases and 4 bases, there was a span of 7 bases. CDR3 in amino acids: CASRSIGNTIYF. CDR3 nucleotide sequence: TGTGCCAGCAGATCTATCGGAAACACCATATATTTT.

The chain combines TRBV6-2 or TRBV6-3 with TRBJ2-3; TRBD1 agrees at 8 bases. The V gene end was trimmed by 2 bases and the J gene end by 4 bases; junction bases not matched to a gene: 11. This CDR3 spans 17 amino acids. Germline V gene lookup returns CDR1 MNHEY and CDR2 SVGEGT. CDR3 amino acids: CASSYGLDREGADTQYF. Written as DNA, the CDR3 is TGTGCCAGCAGTTACGGGCTGGACAGGGAAGGGGCAGATACGCAGTATTTT.

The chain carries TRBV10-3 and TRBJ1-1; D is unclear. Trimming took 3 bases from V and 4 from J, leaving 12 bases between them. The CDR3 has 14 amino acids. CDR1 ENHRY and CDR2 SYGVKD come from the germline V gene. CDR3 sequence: CAISDQDGGTEAFF. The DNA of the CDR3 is TGTGCCATCAGTGATCAGGACGGTGGCACTGAAGCTTTCTTT.

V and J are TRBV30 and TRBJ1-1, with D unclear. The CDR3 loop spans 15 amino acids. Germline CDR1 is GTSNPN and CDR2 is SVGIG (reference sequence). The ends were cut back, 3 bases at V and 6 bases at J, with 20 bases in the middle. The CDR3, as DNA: TGTGCCTGGAGAACCCCCCTGACCGTGTCAGCTGAAGCTTTCTTT. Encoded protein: CAWRTPLTVSAEAFF. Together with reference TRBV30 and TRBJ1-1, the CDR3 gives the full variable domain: SQTIHQWPATLVQPVGSPLSLECTVEGTSNPNLYWYRQAAGRGLQLLFYSVGIGQISSEVPQNLSASRPQDRQFILSSKKLLLSDSGFYLCAWRTPLTVSAEAFFGQGTRLTVV.

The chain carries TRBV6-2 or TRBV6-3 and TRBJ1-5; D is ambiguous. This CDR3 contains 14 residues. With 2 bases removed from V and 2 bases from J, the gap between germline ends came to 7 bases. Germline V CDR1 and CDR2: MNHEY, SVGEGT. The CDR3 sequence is CASSYQQRNQPQHF. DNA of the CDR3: TGTGCCAGCAGTTACCAACAGCGCAATCAGCCCCAGCATTTT.

This chain's CDR3 is CASSPELNTEAFF. CDR3 nucleotides: TGTGCCAGCAGCCCTGAGTTAAACACTGAAGCTTTCTTT. The rearrangement links TRBV5-4 to TRBJ1-1; D call uncertain. The ends were cut back, 4 bases at V and 2 bases at J, with 9 bases in the middle. The CDR3 is 13 residues long. Germline lookup yields CDR1 SGHNT and CDR2 YYREEE (reference sequence).

The CDR3 region is CASSFGETQYF. CDR3 coding DNA: TGTGCCAGCAGCTTCGGGGAGACCCAGTACTTC. The chain carries TRBV11-1 and TRBJ2-5; D gene ambiguous. V shed 3 bases and J shed 5 bases, with 4 bases lying between them. Germline-derived CDR1 and CDR2 are SGHAT and FQDESV (reference sequence). The CDR3 extends over 11 amino acids.

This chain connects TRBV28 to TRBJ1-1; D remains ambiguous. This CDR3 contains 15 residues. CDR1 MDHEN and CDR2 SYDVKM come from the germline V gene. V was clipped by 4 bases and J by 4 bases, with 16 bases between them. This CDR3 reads CASSYGIEKGTEAFF. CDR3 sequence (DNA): TGTGCCAGCAGTTATGGGATCGAGAAGGGCACTGAAGCTTTCTTT.

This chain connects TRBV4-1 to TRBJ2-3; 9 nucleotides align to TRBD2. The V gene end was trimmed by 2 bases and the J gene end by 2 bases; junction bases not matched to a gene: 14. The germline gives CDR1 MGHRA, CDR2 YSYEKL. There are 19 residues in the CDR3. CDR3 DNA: TGCGCCAGCAGCCAACCTCCGGGACTAGCAGAGGGGCCCACAGATACGCAGTATTTT. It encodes CASSQPPGLAEGPTDTQYF.

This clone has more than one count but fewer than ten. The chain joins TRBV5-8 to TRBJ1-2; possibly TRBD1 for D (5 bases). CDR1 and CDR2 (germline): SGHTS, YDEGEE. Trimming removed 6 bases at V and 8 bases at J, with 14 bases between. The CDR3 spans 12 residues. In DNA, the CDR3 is TGTGCCAGCAACCTGATGGGGGGGGGCTACACCTTC. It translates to CASNLMGGGYTF.

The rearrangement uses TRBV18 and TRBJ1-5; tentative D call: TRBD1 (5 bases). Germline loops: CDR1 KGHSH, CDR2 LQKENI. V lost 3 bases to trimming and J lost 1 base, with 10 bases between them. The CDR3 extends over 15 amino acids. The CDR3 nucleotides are TGTGCCAGCTCACCCCAGGGTGGCAGCAATCAGCCCCAGCATTTT. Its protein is CASSPQGGSNQPQHF.

CDR3 residues: CASSQFGGQPQHF. CDR3 DNA sequence: TGCGCCAGCAGCCAATTTGGTGGGCAGCCCCAGCATTTT. The gene calls are TRBV4-1 and TRBJ1-5; D not resolved. CDR3 length equals 13 residues. The V end lost 2 bases, the J end lost 7 bases, and 9 bases lay between the germline ends. Germline V gene lookup returns CDR1 MGHRA and CDR2 YSYEKL.

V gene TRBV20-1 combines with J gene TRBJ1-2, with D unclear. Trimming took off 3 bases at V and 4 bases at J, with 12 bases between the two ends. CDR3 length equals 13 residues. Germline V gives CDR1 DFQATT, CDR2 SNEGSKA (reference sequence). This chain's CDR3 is CSASTGEAYGYTF. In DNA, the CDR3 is TGCAGTGCTAGTACCGGGGAGGCCTATGGCTACACCTTC.